This T cell receptor (beta chain) was sequenced during a study of blood T cell repertoires in COVID-19. Source study methods: Amplification of reference gene primers was used by the study to estimate nucleated cell counts. Measured with immunoSEQ multiplex PCR; TCRdb has only the in-frame clones, and not every one. Clonal size and the V and J genes are those of that table, whereas D and trimming came from the DNA. Counted here are some 200,000 clones, around 90% occurring once; the ten biggest clones make up 5% to 6.5%. The CDR3 is 16 residues long. The germline V and J ends were trimmed by 3 bases and 0 bases, with 12 bases remaining between them. CDR1 and CDR2 from the germline V gene are MNHNS and SASEGT.

The sequenced sample consisted of peripheral blood. The receptor was derived from a man in his forties with active or convalescent COVID-19. V usage is TRBV6-1 and J usage is TRBJ2-4, with D perhaps matching TRBD2 (6 bases). CDR3 nucleotides: TGTGCCAGCAGTGATATGGGGGGAACAGCCAAAAACATTCAGTACTTC. It codes for CASSDMGGTAKNIQYF.